These T cell receptor beta chains were read from a single sample in a study of blood T cell repertoires in COVID-19. Profiled with immunoSEQ multiplex PCR; TCRdb holds only in-frame clones, not every one. The sample records 150,000 to 200,000 clones, roughly nine tenths being singletons. Sequenced sample: PBMCs or T cells enriched from blood (not recorded which). These receptors originate from a woman aged 40 to 50 with acute COVID-19. Each CDR3 is given without its conserved first and last residue. Each record gives: J gene, V gene, CDR3 protein.

TRBJ1-2,TRBV2,ASSEAYVYGYT
TRBJ1-2,TRBV12-5,ASGRDRIYGYT
TRBJ1-5,TRBV19,ASNRFNQPQH
TRBJ2-7,TRBV7-9,ASSLAAGTRAYEQY
TRBJ1-5,TRBV12-5,ASGLGHNQPQH
TRBJ2-1,TRBV18,ASSSGGVEQF
TRBJ1-1,TRBV14,ASSQRTGLDTEAF
TRBJ1-2,TRBV6-5,ASSTETAYGYT
TRBJ1-2,TRBV24-1,ATSDILSGSVLVGYGYT
TRBJ2-7,TRBV2,ASSPPEAYEQY
TRBJ2-1,TRBV24-1,ATSDTLAGVDSYNEQF
TRBJ2-4,TRBV2,ASLFARRGGLAKNIQY
TRBJ2-3,TRBV7-3,ASSLTKPGLVHTDTQY
TRBJ2-7,TRBV28,ASSLYRGAYEQY
TRBJ2-7,TRBV30,AWSTQGKQY
TRBJ1-3,TRBV10-2,ASSREFGVNTIY
TRBJ2-1,TRBV7-8,ASSLVLAGLKYNEQF
TRBJ1-5,TRBV7-8,ASSLASGGFNQPQH
TRBJ1-1,TRBV5-1,ASSLDTPGNTEAF
TRBJ2-5,TRBV5-4,ASSLGGLRETQY
TRBJ1-1,TRBV27,ASSLYSRDTEAF
TRBJ2-2,TRBV5-4,ASSSPLNSGGRNGELF
TRBJ2-5,TRBV19,ASSPRASGSSQETQY
TRBJ2-1,TRBV11-3,ASSLVGLADYNEQF
TRBJ1-2,TRBV4-1,ASSQDGQGNNYGYT
TRBJ2-5,TRBV7-2,ASSRRGETQY
TRBJ1-5,TRBV19,ASSIDVSENQPQH
TRBJ1-6,TRBV28,ASTLGGAHSNSPLH
TRBJ2-1,TRBV3-1/TRBV3-2,ASSPLGAATNEQF
TRBJ2-7,TRBV19,ASSKEPGGYEQY
TRBJ2-7,TRBV6-2/TRBV6-3,ASSYVGAREQY
TRBJ2-3,TRBV4-1,ASSIRTSGGAGTDTQY
TRBJ2-3,TRBV3-1/TRBV3-2,ASSRQGAHRNTQY
TRBJ2-5,TRBV5-8,ASSLLPGKETQY
TRBJ1-4,TRBV4-1,ASSTDEKLF
TRBJ2-7,TRBV2,ASSEQAAPEGYEQY
TRBJ1-5,TRBV15,ATSRDVGTGFQPQH
TRBJ1-2,TRBV28,ASSLTGGRTEGYT
TRBJ2-5,TRBV7-9,ASSRSGGESETQY
TRBJ2-4,TRBV5-1,ASSQWAGVDIQY
TRBJ1-2,TRBV6-5,ASSYSSGGWDGYT
TRBJ2-7,TRBV6-2/TRBV6-3,ASSQDRGRNEQY
TRBJ2-5,TRBV2,ASSYGTSLGFETQY
TRBJ2-7,TRBV30,AWSSGGGTYEQY
TRBJ2-2,TRBV6-5,ASSSQATTGELF
TRBJ1-2,TRBV6-5,ASRGQGGLGGYT
TRBJ1-1,TRBV14,ASSQAQTRNTEAF
TRBJ2-4,TRBV10-3,AISESEAGPRD
TRBJ1-5,TRBV19,ASSRGASNQPQH
TRBJ2-5,TRBV6-5,ASSRQSWEGAQY
TRBJ2-2,TRBV12-3/TRBV12-4,ASSYGAGELF
TRBJ1-6,TRBV28,ASSLAGTPNSPLH
TRBJ2-5,TRBV7-8,ASTLSTRRTGGWETQY
TRBJ1-2,TRBV25-1,ASSVGGADGYT
TRBJ2-4,TRBV29-1,STLSADIQY
TRBJ2-2,TRBV2,ASTHSGELF
TRBJ2-1,TRBV5-5,ASSLVGVGEQF
TRBJ1-4,TRBV19,ASRNVANEKLF
TRBJ2-2,TRBV27,ASSGIGEDGELF
TRBJ2-7,TRBV27,ASREGRGEQY